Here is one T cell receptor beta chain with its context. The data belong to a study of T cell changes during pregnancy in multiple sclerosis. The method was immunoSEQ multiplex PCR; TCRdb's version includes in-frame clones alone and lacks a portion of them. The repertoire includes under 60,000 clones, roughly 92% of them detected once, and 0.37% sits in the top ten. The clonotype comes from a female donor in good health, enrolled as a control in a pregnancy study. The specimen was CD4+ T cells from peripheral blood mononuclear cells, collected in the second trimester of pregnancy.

The CDR3 sequence: CASSRTGANTEAFF. The CDR3 nucleotides read TGTGCCAGCAGTCGGACAGGGGCTAACACTGAAGCTTTCTTT. The chain employs TRBV7-9 and TRBJ1-1; 9 bases are a match to TRBD1. The J segment lost 2 bases and the V segment lost 6 bases, leaving 4 bases of the junction unmatched. This CDR3 contains 14 residues. Germline V gene sequence: CDR1 SEHNR, CDR2 FQNEAQ (reference sequence).